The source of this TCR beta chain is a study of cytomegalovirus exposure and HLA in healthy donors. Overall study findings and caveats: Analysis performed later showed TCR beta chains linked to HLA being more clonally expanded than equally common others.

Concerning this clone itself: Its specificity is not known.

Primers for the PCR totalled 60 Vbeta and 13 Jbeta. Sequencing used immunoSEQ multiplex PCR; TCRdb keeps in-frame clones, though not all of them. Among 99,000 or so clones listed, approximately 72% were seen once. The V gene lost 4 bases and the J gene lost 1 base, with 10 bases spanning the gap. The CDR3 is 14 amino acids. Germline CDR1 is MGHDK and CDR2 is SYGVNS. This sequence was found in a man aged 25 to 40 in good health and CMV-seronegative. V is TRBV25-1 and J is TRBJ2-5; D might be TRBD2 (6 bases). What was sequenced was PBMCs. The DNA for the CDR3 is TGTGCCAGCAGTGGAGCGGGCCCCCAAGAGACCCAGTACTTC. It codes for CASSGAGPQETQYF.